This T cell receptor beta chain originates from a study of post-analysis software for immune sequencing data. This clonotype came up a few times. Antigen: not known. Unique molecular identifiers were present in the TCR beta cDNA libraries. Each sample of about 0.95 to 11 million input T cells yielded around 500,000 cDNA molecules, so each molecule approximated one T cell. TCRdb itself ran the PCR reads through MiXCR, one entry per CDR3 protein. The sample consists of roughly 600,000 distinct CDR3 sequences, roughly two fifths of them appearing once. CDR3 size: 17 residues. V lost 10 bases and J lost 0, with 24 bases in between. Looked up from germline, CDR1 is ENHRY and CDR2 is SYGVKD. Study-wide results and limits: The five TRBV segments detected at higher frequency in patients than in controls included TRBV5-6, TRBV5-1 and TRBV20-1.

The sequenced sample was blood. This TCR came from a girl under 18 with multiple sclerosis. The chain combines TRBV10-3 with TRBJ1-2; unclear D gene. Here the CDR3 reads CATLTTGKRLSNYGYTF. The DNA for the CDR3 is TGTGCCACCCTGACGACCGGGAAAAGACTATCTAACTATGGCTACACCTTC.